This record concerns one TCR beta chain sequence. The antigen is unknown. The sample originates from a study of graft-versus-host responses after intestinal transplantation. The assay was immunoSEQ multiplex PCR, and TCRdb's table has in-frame clones only and misses some. The data contain about 39,000 clones, 90% to 95% of them singletons. The CDR3 runs 14 residues. Trimming removed 5 bases from V and 5 bases from J; junction bases left unmatched: 4. Germline V gene sequence: CDR1 LNHDA, CDR2 SQIVND (reference sequence). General study points: Within allografts, high graft-versus-host to host-versus-graft clonal ratios were seen among patients with graft-donor T cell macrochimerism. An association linked early post-transplant HvG declines with peak circulating GvH clone levels.

The sample consisted of PBMCs, taken approximately 700 days after intestinal transplantation. V gene TRBV19 combines with J gene TRBJ2-1, with TRBD1 identical over 9 bases. The clonotype was recovered from a human patient who received an intestinal transplant, so some T cells may come from the graft donor. DNA for the CDR3: TGTGCCAGTAGTTCCGGGACAGGGCACAATGAGCAGTTCTTC. Amino acid sequence: CASSSGTGHNEQFF.